The 14 T cell receptor beta chains below all came from one sample that was sequenced in a study of blood T cell repertoires in COVID-19. TCRdb's copy holds only in-frame clones and misses some; the assay was immunoSEQ multiplex PCR. The sample has 150,000 to 200,000 clones; around three quarters are singletons. The sequenced material came from peripheral blood. These receptors all stem from a man between 60 and 75 years old with active or convalescent COVID-19.

This chain links TRBV15 with TRBJ2-1; 13 bases agree with TRBD2. Germline V gives CDR1 LNHNV, CDR2 YYDKDF (reference sequence). This CDR3 spans 17 amino acids. With V trimmed by 0 bases and J by 8 bases, 7 bases remained unmatched. In DNA, the CDR3 is TGTGCCACCAGCAGAGATAAGGCGACTAGCGGGAGGCATGAGCAGTTCTTC. Translating gives CATSRDKATSGRHEQFF.

The V gene is TRBV19, the J gene TRBJ1-2, with 7 bases identical to TRBD1. The ends lost 3 bases at V and 5 bases at J; junction bases unmatched: 3. CDR1 and CDR2 (germline): LNHDA, SQIVND (reference sequence). This CDR3 has 13 residues. The CDR3 spells CASSIDRAYGYTF. The CDR3 DNA reads as TGTGCCAGTAGTATTGACAGGGCATATGGCTACACCTTC. Filled out from reference TRBV19 and TRBJ1-2, the complete variable domain reads DGGITQSPKYLFRKEGQNVTLSCEQNLNHDAMYWYRQDPGQGLRLIYYSQIVNDFQKGDIAEGYSVSREKKESFPLTVTSAQKNPTAFYLCASSIDRAYGYTFGSGTRLTVV.

The gene calls are TRBV28 and TRBJ2-4; no clear D gene. Germline V lookup: CDR1 MDHEN, CDR2 SYDVKM. With 7 bases removed from V and 11 bases from J, the gap between germline ends came to 12 bases. The CDR3 runs 11 residues. In DNA form, the CDR3 reads TGTGCCAGCACCCCCTCCTCGTTTCAGTACTTC. Its protein product is CASTPSSFQYF. Full variable domain (rest looked up from reference TRBV28 and TRBJ2-4): DVKVTQSSRYLVKRTGEKVFLECVQDMDHENMFWYRQDPGLGLRLIYFSYDVKMKEKGDIPEGYSVSREKKERFSLILESASTNQTSMYLCASTPSSFQYFGAGTRLSVL.

This clone came up once. This chain links TRBV6-1 with TRBJ2-3; 11 nucleotides agree with TRBD2. The V gene end was trimmed by 0 bases and the J gene end by 1 base; junction bases not matched to a gene: 0. This CDR3 spans 16 amino acids. The V gene's germline CDR1 is MNHNS and CDR2 SASEGT. The CDR3 DNA sequence: TGTGCCAGCAGTGAAGCACTAGCGGGGGGCACAGATACGCAGTATTTT. It yields the protein CASSEALAGGTDTQYF.

CDR3 sequence reads: CATSRDSLNTEAFF. In DNA form, the CDR3 reads TGTGCCACCAGCAGAGATAGCCTGAACACTGAAGCTTTCTTT. This chain uses TRBV15 with TRBJ1-1; D gene ambiguous. CDR1 is LNHNV and CDR2 is YYDKDF in the germline V gene (reference sequence). The V and J ends lost 0 bases and 0 bases respectively, with 5 bases between them. CDR3 length: 14 residues.

About this clone itself: One base away lies a much larger clone, so this may be a sequencing read error. The rearrangement links TRBV19 to TRBJ1-1; D is undetermined. The CDR3 is 16 amino acids. The germline V and J ends were trimmed by 1 base and 0 bases, with 12 bases remaining between them. Germline V gene sequence: CDR1 LNHDA, CDR2 SQIVND (reference sequence). The CDR3 sequence: CASSIVYGDMNTEAFF. Here the CDR3 DNA reads TGTGCCAGTAGTATAGTTTACGGTGATATGAACACTGAAGCTTTCTTT.

V and J are TRBV28 and TRBJ2-2; a possible D gene is TRBD1 (6 bases). The CDR3 is made up of 15 amino acids. CDR1 is MDHEN and CDR2 is SYDVKM in the germline V gene. V lost 8 bases and J 3 bases, leaving 16 bases between the germline ends. The CDR3 DNA reads as TGTGCCAGCCGTCCCAGGGGCTTGTACACCGGGGAGCTGTTTTTT. Protein sequence: CASRPRGLYTGELFF.

The chain is built from TRBV27 and TRBJ1-2; D not resolved. CDR1 and CDR2 from the germline V gene are MNHEY and SMNVEV (reference sequence). This CDR3 contains 13 residues. The V end lost 4 bases, the J end lost 3 bases, and 9 bases lay between the germline ends. CDR3 coding DNA: TGTGCCAGCAGTTCGCCAGAACACTATGGCTACACCTTC. Translating it yields CASSSPEHYGYTF.

This chain joins TRBV18 and TRBJ2-7; a possible D gene is TRBD1 (5 bases). V gave up 6 bases and J gave up 6 bases, with 21 bases separating them. Germline lookup yields CDR1 KGHSH and CDR2 LQKENI. This CDR3 comprises 15 residues. CDR3 sequence (DNA): TGTGCCAGCTCCGCTGGTAAGGGGCTCACAGGCGAGCAGTACTTC. Protein sequence: CASSAGKGLTGEQYF.

The chain couples TRBV5-1 to TRBJ1-5; 10 positions match TRBD1. V dropped 0 bases and J dropped 1; count of bases not matched to a gene: 1. The germline CDR1 and CDR2 sequences are SGHRS and YFSETQ. This CDR3 has 16 residues. CDR3 protein: CASSLGTGGSNQPQHF. The CDR3 DNA is TGCGCCAGCAGCTTGGGGACAGGGGGGAGCAATCAGCCCCAGCATTTT.

This rearrangement joins TRBV5-6 to TRBJ2-5; a possible D gene is TRBD2 (6 bases). Trimming removed 3 bases from V and 2 bases from J, with 11 bases in between. This CDR3 has 14 amino acids. In germline, CDR1 is SGHDT, CDR2 YYEEEE. In nucleotides, the CDR3 is TGTGCCAGCAGCTGGGGGAGGCGACAAGAGACCCAGTACTTC. It yields the protein CASSWGRRQETQYF.

V and J are TRBV21-1 and TRBJ1-5; the D call of TRBD1 is as the table states it, not checked on the DNA. TRBV21-1 has pseudogene status. The CDR3 covers 18 residues. The CDR3 bases are TGTGCCAGCAGCAAACCTTATGGCAGGGACAATAGCAATCAGCCCCAGCATTTT. Its translation is CASSKPYGRDNSNQPQHF.

The V and J genes are TRBV11-3 and TRBJ2-1; maybe TRBD2 (6 bases). Deletions cut 5 bases from V and 5 bases from J, with 16 bases between. Looked up from germline, CDR1 is SGHNT and CDR2 is YENEEA. There are 15 residues in the CDR3. The CDR3 reads CASSRRLEGDNEQFF. The CDR3 coding sequence is TGTGCCAGCAGCCGACGACTAGAAGGGGACAATGAGCAGTTCTTC.

This chain joins TRBV19 and TRBJ2-3; 8 positions match TRBD2. J was trimmed by 4 bases and V by 5 bases; bases with no gene match: 17. Germline V gene sequence: CDR1 LNHDA, CDR2 SQIVND (reference sequence). The CDR3 spans 18 residues. The CDR3 DNA reads TGTGCCAGTAGTCCCGATGGGTTCGGGAGGGCCGCGGCAGATACGCAGTATTTT. Amino acid sequence: CASSPDGFGRAAADTQYF.